Following are 30 T cell receptor beta chains from one sample sequenced in a study of cytomegalovirus exposure and HLA in healthy donors. The PCR was carried out with 60 Vbeta primers and 13 Jbeta primers. Assay used: immunoSEQ multiplex PCR; TCRdb lists only in-frame clones, some missing. The profile shows 120,000 or so clones, 70% to 85% of them singletons. Sample: PBMCs. These receptors were obtained from a young man in good health and CMV-seronegative.

This clone has a handful of counts. The rearrangement uses TRBV6-5 and TRBJ2-7, with 7 nucleotides matching TRBD1. The germline V gene encodes CDR1 MNHEY and CDR2 SVGAGI. The CDR3 consists of 13 residues. Trimming at V came to 5 bases and at J to 2 bases, leaving 3 bases not matched to a gene. The CDR3 coding sequence is TGTGCCAGCAGTGAAGGACAGGCCTACGAGCAGTACTTC. The encoded protein is CASSEGQAYEQYF.

The table lists this clone with a count of one. This sequence joins TRBV13 and TRBJ2-5, with D maybe TRBD1 (6 bases). Germline loops: CDR1 PRHDT, CDR2 FYEKMQ (reference sequence). Trimming shortened V by 0 bases and J by 4 bases, and 9 bases separated the two germline ends. The CDR3 has 14 amino acids. DNA of the CDR3: TGTGCCAGCAGCTTAGGGCAGGGGCTAGAGACCCAGTACTTC. Its translation is CASSLGQGLETQYF.

V gene TRBV27 combines with J gene TRBJ1-2; tentative D call: TRBD1 (6 bases). This CDR3 has 15 residues. Germline loops: CDR1 MNHEY, CDR2 SMNVEV (reference sequence). The CDR3 region is CATMVRGVANYGYTF. CDR3 in DNA: TGTGCTACTATGGTCAGGGGAGTAGCTAACTATGGCTACACCTTC.

This chain uses TRBV2 with TRBJ2-1; TRBD2 agrees at 8 bases. The CDR3 contains 16 residues. With V trimmed by 3 bases and J by 2 bases, 6 bases remained unmatched. CDR1 and CDR2 (germline): SNHLY, FYNNEI. CDR3 nucleotides: TGTGCCAGCAGTGACCCAGCGGGGGCCACCTACAATGAGCAGTTCTTC. Encoded protein: CASSDPAGATYNEQFF.

This chain uses TRBV9 with TRBJ2-7; the match to TRBD1 covers 8 bases. V lost 0 bases and J lost 3; bases outside the gene matches: 11. The CDR3 is 17 residues long. Germline V lookup: CDR1 SGDLS, CDR2 YYNGEE. The CDR3 DNA is TGTGCCAGCAGCGTAGGGACCTACCCGGGACAGGACTACGAGCAGTACTTC. Translated, it gives CASSVGTYPGQDYEQYF.

The V gene is TRBV11-2, the J gene TRBJ2-5, with TRBD2 matching 7 bases. The V and J ends lost 2 bases and 4 bases, in that order; junction bases with no gene match: 13. The CDR3 covers 17 residues. Germline assignment: CDR1 SGHAT and CDR2 FQNNGV. The CDR3 sequence: CASSLQLTGGRGETQYF. The DNA for the CDR3 is TGTGCCAGCAGCTTACAGTTGACGGGGGGTAGGGGAGAGACCCAGTACTTC.

This sequence joins TRBV7-8 and TRBJ2-3; possibly TRBD2 for D (5 bases). The CDR3 is made up of 13 amino acids. The V and J ends lost 1 base and 3 bases respectively, with 5 bases between them. Germline V gene lookup returns CDR1 SGHVS and CDR2 FQNEAQ. The CDR3 nucleotides read TGTGCCAGCAGCTTAGGGAGGACAGATACGCAGTATTTT. Translating it yields CASSLGRTDTQYF. Full variable domain (missing parts from reference TRBV7-8 and TRBJ2-3): GAGVSQSPRYKVAKRGQDVALRCDPISGHVSLFWYQQALGQGPEFLTYFQNEAQLDKSGLPSDRFFAERPEGSVSTLKIQRTQQEDSAVYLCASSLGRTDTQYFGPGTRLTVL.

The V call is TRBV2, the J call TRBJ1-4; D gene unclear. The CDR3 runs 13 residues. The ends were cut back, 9 bases at V and 10 bases at J, with 18 bases in the middle. Germline CDR1 reads SNHLY; CDR2 reads FYNNEI. The CDR3 DNA follows: TGTGCCAGGGGTATACCCGAGACGGGAAAACTGTTTTTT. It translates to CARGIPETGKLFF.

The rearrangement uses TRBV7-9 and TRBJ1-1; 9 positions match TRBD1. V trimming: 1 base; J trimming: 5 bases; junction bases outside the gene matches: 11. The germline V gene encodes CDR1 SEHNR and CDR2 FQNEAQ (reference sequence). The CDR3 length is 17 residues. For the CDR3, the DNA is TGTGCCAGCAGCTTAGGGCGGGGGACAGGGTATTTTACTGAAGCTTTCTTT. This encodes CASSLGRGTGYFTEAFF.

The V and J genes are TRBV4-2 and TRBJ2-7; TRBD2 matches 8 bases. Germline V gene lookup returns CDR1 LGHNA and CDR2 YNFKEQ. The CDR3 has 13 residues. Trimming cost V 2 bases and J 6 bases; bases outside gene matches: 3. This CDR3 reads CASSQRSGGEQYF. The CDR3 nucleotides are TGTGCCAGCAGCCAACGAAGCGGGGGCGAGCAGTACTTC.

This clone appeared a few times. V usage is TRBV7-2 and J usage is TRBJ2-3, with D tentatively TRBD1 (7 bases). This CDR3 is built from 14 residues. CDR1 is SGHTA, CDR2 FQGNSA, per germline. V was cut by 5 bases and J by 4 bases, with 13 bases left in between. CDR3 residues: CASSQGGRADTQYF. As DNA, the CDR3 is TGTGCCAGCAGCCAGGGGGGTAGGGCAGATACGCAGTATTTT.

CDR3: CASSPVQENTEAFF. CDR3 DNA sequence: TGTGCCAGCAGTCCCGTACAAGAGAACACTGAAGCTTTCTTT. The chain combines TRBV27 with TRBJ1-1; D gene ambiguous. Trimming took off 5 bases at V and 1 base at J, with 11 bases between the two ends. The CDR3 is 14 residues long. Germline V CDR1 and CDR2: MNHEY, SMNVEV (reference sequence).

This sequence joins TRBV9 and TRBJ2-3; 9 bases line up with TRBD2. The V gene's germline CDR1 is SGDLS and CDR2 YYNGEE. V was pared by 2 bases and J by 4 bases, with 14 bases of the junction left unmatched. The CDR3 has 18 residues. The CDR3 spells CASSVSGGSLGASDTQYF. Written as DNA, the CDR3 is TGTGCCAGCAGCGTTAGCGGGGGTTCCCTAGGGGCCTCAGATACGCAGTATTTT.

This sequence joins TRBV27 and TRBJ1-2; the D gene is possibly TRBD1 (5 bases). There are 13 residues in the CDR3. Per germline, CDR1 MNHEY and CDR2 SMNVEV (reference sequence). Between the trimmed V and J ends, which lost 5 bases and 2 bases, there was a span of 9 bases. DNA of the CDR3: TGTGCCAGCAGTCGACAGATGAACTATGGCTACACCTTC. It codes for CASSRQMNYGYTF.

The chain uses TRBV7-9 and TRBJ2-7, with D tentatively TRBD1 (5 bases). The germline V gene encodes CDR1 SEHNR and CDR2 FQNEAQ (reference sequence). This CDR3 region has 15 residues. Trimming cost V 4 bases and J 1 base, with 14 bases left between them. CDR3 bases: TGTGCCAGCAGCTCCCAACAGGAGACGTCCTACGAGCAGTACTTC. This gives the protein CASSSQQETSYEQYF.

The chain joins TRBV7-2 to TRBJ1-5; D is possibly TRBD1 (5 bases). Deletions cut 4 bases from V and 5 bases from J, with 9 bases between. This CDR3 is built from 13 residues. Germline loops: CDR1 SGHTA, CDR2 FQGNSA. The CDR3 loop is CASSSPGDQPQHF. The CDR3, as DNA: TGTGCCAGCAGCTCCCCGGGGGATCAGCCCCAGCATTTT.

CDR3 sequence (DNA): TGTGCCAGTAGCCGTGGCTACCAAGAGACCCAGTACTTC. Protein: CASSRGYQETQYF. This rearrangement joins TRBV19 to TRBJ2-5; D is unclear. The CDR3 covers 13 residues. Germline V CDR1 and CDR2: LNHDA, SQIVND (reference sequence). Between the trimmed V and J ends, which lost 6 bases and 0 bases, there was a span of 8 bases.

As for this clone: Sequence at one end of the junction differs from germline and may be a read error. Distinct nucleotide sequences in the sample also encode this CDR3. V and J are TRBV7-8 and TRBJ2-5; a weak D match, TRBD2 (5 bases). Germline V gene data show CDR1 as SGHVS and CDR2 as FQNEAQ. CDR3 size: 14 residues. CDR3 DNA: TGTGCCAGCAGCCTAGCTCCCAGACAAGAGACCCAGTACTTC. Translated: CASSLAPRQETQYF.

V is TRBV28 and J is TRBJ1-5; D perhaps matches TRBD1 (5 bases). CDR1 and CDR2 (germline): MDHEN, SYDVKM. The CDR3 is 16 residues long. V lost 6 bases, J lost 0 bases, and 15 bases lay in between. CDR3 bases: TGTGCCAGCAGATCGATTAAAGGGGATAGCAATCAGCCCCAGCATTTT. It is translated as CASRSIKGDSNQPQHF. Full variable domain (remainder filled in from reference TRBV28 and TRBJ1-5): DVKVTQSSRYLVKRTGEKVFLECVQDMDHENMFWYRQDPGLGLRLIYFSYDVKMKEKGDIPEGYSVSREKKERFSLILESASTNQTSMYLCASRSIKGDSNQPQHFGDGTRLSIL.

This chain links TRBV30 with TRBJ1-2; 11 nucleotides align to TRBD1. CDR3 length: 15 residues. The junction had 8 bases not matched to a gene; V was cut back by 4 bases and J by 4 bases. Germline V CDR1 and CDR2: GTSNPN, SVGIG (reference sequence). The chain's CDR3 is CAWNRDRGVFYGYTF. The CDR3 DNA follows: TGTGCCTGGAATAGGGACAGGGGGGTCTTCTATGGCTACACCTTC.

V gene TRBV5-6 combines with J gene TRBJ1-5, with D possibly being TRBD1 (6 bases). This CDR3 has 15 amino acids. The germline V and J ends were trimmed by 3 bases and 6 bases, with 16 bases remaining between them. Germline assignment: CDR1 SGHDT and CDR2 YYEEEE. Here the CDR3 DNA reads TGTGCCAGCAGCTGGGGGGGGCGCAGGGCTCAGCCCCAGCATTTT. The encoded protein is CASSWGGRRAQPQHF.

This chain uses TRBV11-1 with TRBJ2-7; D remains ambiguous. The germline gives CDR1 SGHAT, CDR2 FQDESV (reference sequence). This CDR3 is built from 14 residues. V lost 5 bases and J 0 bases, leaving 11 bases between the germline ends. DNA of the CDR3: TGTGCCAGCAGCCACGAACTTAACTCCTACGAGCAGTACTTC. Translated: CASSHELNSYEQYF.

The chain uses TRBV2 and TRBJ2-5, with D maybe TRBD2 (5 bases). V was cut by 7 bases and J by 6 bases, with 18 bases left in between. The CDR3 loop spans 14 amino acids. Germline-derived CDR1 and CDR2 are SNHLY and FYNNEI. The CDR3 DNA reads TGTGCCAGCATTTTAGCGTCACCCACCCAGACCCAGTACTTC. Residues: CASILASPTQTQYF.

The chain couples TRBV5-1 to TRBJ1-6; TRBD1 might be the D (5 bases). The CDR3 covers 14 residues. The V gene's germline CDR1 is SGHRS and CDR2 YFSETQ. V was trimmed by 0 bases and J by 8 bases, leaving 9 bases between them. CDR3 sequence: CASSLGGADSPLHF. DNA of the CDR3: TGCGCCAGCAGCTTGGGTGGGGCAGATTCACCCCTCCACTTT.

The chain uses TRBV9 and TRBJ2-7, with TRBD1 identical over 9 bases. Germline trimming cut 2 bases from V and 7 bases from J; bases unmatched to any gene: 7. CDR1 and CDR2 (germline): SGDLS, YYNGEE. The CDR3 has 14 amino acids. CDR3: CASSVAGTGREQYF. CDR3 sequence (DNA): TGTGCCAGCAGCGTTGCCGGGACAGGGCGGGAGCAGTACTTC.

The gene calls are TRBV11-1 and TRBJ2-7, with TRBD1 matching 9 bases. V shed 5 bases and J 11 bases; nucleotides not matched to a gene: 4. This CDR3 is 11 amino acids long. Germline values: CDR1 SGHAT, CDR2 FQDESV (reference sequence). Here the CDR3 reads CASSAGTGKYF. CDR3 in DNA: TGTGCCAGCAGCGCCGGGACAGGGAAGTACTTC.

The V and J genes are TRBV19 and TRBJ1-4; D might be TRBD1 (5 bases). CDR3 size: 15 residues. Germline V lookup: CDR1 LNHDA, CDR2 SQIVND (reference sequence). V lost 1 base, J lost 6 bases, and 12 bases lay in between. CDR3 protein: CASSIVAGGDEKLFF. The CDR3 coding sequence is TGTGCCAGTAGTATAGTGGCAGGAGGGGATGAAAAACTGTTTTTT.

This clone occurred once. The gene calls are TRBV5-5 and TRBJ1-3; D call uncertain. CDR1 is SGHKS and CDR2 is YYEKEE in the germline V gene (reference sequence). V lost 1 base to trimming and J lost 4 bases, with 9 bases between them. The CDR3 runs to 14 residues. The CDR3 is CASSLSSYGNTIYF. CDR3 in DNA: TGTGCCAGCAGCTTGAGTAGCTACGGAAACACCATATATTTT.

This sequence joins TRBV6-5 and TRBJ1-1; D call uncertain. This CDR3 is 14 amino acids long. Germline V gene lookup returns CDR1 MNHEY and CDR2 SVGAGI. Deletions cut 8 bases from V and 0 bases from J, with 13 bases between. CDR3 amino acids: CASSISYMNTEAFF. The DNA of the CDR3 is TGTGCCAGCTCAATATCGTACATGAACACTGAAGCTTTCTTT.

The chain recombines TRBV7-9 with TRBJ1-4, with a tentative D call TRBD1 (6 bases). Trimming cost V 2 bases and J 3 bases, with 13 bases left between them. Germline values: CDR1 SEHNR, CDR2 FQNEAQ (reference sequence). This CDR3 region has 16 residues. The CDR3 loop reads CASSLRQGPSNEKLFF. For the CDR3, the DNA is TGTGCCAGCAGCTTACGGCAGGGGCCTTCTAATGAAAAACTGTTTTTT.